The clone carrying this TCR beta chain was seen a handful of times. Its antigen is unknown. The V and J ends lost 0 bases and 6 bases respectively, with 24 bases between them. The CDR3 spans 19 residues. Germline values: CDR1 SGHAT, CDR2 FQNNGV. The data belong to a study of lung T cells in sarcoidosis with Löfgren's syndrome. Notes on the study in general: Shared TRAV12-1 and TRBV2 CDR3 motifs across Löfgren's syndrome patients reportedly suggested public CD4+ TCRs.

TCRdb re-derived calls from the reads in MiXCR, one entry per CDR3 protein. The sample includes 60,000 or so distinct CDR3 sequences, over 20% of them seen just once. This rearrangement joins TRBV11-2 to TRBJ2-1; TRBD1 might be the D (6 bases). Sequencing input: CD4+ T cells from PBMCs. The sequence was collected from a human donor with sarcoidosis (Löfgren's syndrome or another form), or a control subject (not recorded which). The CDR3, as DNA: TGTGCCAGCAGCTTAGATACGAGAGGGGCAGGGGCTATTAGCAATGAGCAGTTCTTC. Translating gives CASSLDTRGAGAISNEQFF.